This T cell receptor beta chain came from a study of blood T cell repertoires in COVID-19. Study summary: Samples representing acute and convalescent COVID-19 were sourced from the United States, Italy and Spain. T cells, B-cell-depleted T cells, or PBMCs supplied cDNA or gDNA.

Enrolled during active infection, Seattle patients were then followed longitudinally. In the original analysis: The assay estimated nucleated cells by amplifying reference gene primers. Measured with immunoSEQ multiplex PCR; TCRdb has only the in-frame clones, and not every one. That table gives V, J and clone size, and the DNA gave D and trimming. The table shows some 290,000 clones, with roughly 86% occurring only once. Germline values: CDR1 SGHAT, CDR2 FQNNGV. With 4 bases removed from V and 4 bases from J, the gap between germline ends came to 14 bases. The CDR3 is made up of 16 amino acids. Sequencing used peripheral blood. V usage is TRBV11-2 and J usage is TRBJ1-6, with D uncertain. This clonotype was sampled from a woman in her thirties with COVID-19, enrolled during active disease. The DNA of the CDR3 is TGTGCCAGCAGCTCCAGTGGTGGCCCTTATAATTCACCCCTCCACTTT. This gives the protein CASSSSGGPYNSPLHF.